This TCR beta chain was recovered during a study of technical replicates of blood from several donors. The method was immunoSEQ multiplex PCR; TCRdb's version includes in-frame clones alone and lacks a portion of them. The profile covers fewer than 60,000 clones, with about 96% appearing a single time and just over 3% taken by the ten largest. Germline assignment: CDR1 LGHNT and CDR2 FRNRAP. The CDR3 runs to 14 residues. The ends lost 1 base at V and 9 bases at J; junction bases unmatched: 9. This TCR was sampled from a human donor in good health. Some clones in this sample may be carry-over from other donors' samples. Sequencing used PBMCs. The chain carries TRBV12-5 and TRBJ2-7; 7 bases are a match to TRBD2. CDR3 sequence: CASGLEPGGEGQYF. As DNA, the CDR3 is TGTGCTAGTGGTTTGGAACCCGGTGGGGAGGGGCAGTACTTC. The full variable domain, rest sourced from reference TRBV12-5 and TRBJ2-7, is DARVTQTPRHKVTEMGQEVTMRCQPILGHNTVFWYRQTMMQGLELLAYFRNRAPLDDSGMPKDRFSAEMPDATLATLKIQPSEPRDSAVYFCASGLEPGGEGQYFGPGTRLTVT.